The T cell receptor beta chain described here comes from a study of OX40 agonist ivuxolimab in advanced cancers. Whole-study findings and limits: The study found among the lowest clonal expansion in partial responders at 0.1-3.0 mg/kg.

The data were produced by immunoSEQ multiplex PCR, yet TCRdb's version contains in-frame clones alone and is incomplete. The table shows tens of thousands of clones, with 80% to 90% occurring only once. Points on this clone: The antigen is unknown.

Germline V gene sequence: CDR1 SGHDT, CDR2 YYEEEE. Trimming stripped 1 base from V and 3 bases from J, with 15 bases between. The CDR3 runs 16 residues. The chain employs TRBV5-6 and TRBJ2-3; TRBD1 might be the D (5 bases). This specimen was CD4+ or CD8+ T cells sorted from blood, taken in a trial of the OX40 agonist ivuxolimab. The origin of this receptor is an adult with an advanced solid tumor such as melanoma, head and neck, liver or kidney cancer. This CDR3 is CASSLSQVQGTDTQYF. The CDR3 DNA sequence: TGTGCCAGCAGCTTGTCCCAGGTGCAGGGTACAGATACGCAGTATTTT. The variable domain in full, completed from reference TRBV5-6 and TRBJ2-3, reads DAGVTQSPTHLIKTRGQQVTLRCSPKSGHDTVSWYQQALGQGPQFIFQYYEEEERQRGNFPDRFSGHQFPNYSSELNVNALLLGDSALYLCASSLSQVQGTDTQYFGPGTRLTVL.